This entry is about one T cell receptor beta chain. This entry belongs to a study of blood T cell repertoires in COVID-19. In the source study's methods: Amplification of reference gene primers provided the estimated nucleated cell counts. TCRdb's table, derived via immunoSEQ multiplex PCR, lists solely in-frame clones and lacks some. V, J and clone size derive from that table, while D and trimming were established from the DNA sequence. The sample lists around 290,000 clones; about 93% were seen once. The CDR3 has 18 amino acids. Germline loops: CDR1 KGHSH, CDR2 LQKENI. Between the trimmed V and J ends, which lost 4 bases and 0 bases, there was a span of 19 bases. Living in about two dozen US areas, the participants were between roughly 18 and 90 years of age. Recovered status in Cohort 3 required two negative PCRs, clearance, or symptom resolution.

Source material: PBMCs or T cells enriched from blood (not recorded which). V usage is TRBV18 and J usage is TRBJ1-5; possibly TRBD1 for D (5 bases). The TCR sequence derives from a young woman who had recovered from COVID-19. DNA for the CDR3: TGTGCCAGCTCACGATCGGGTGACAGAGTTTCTAGCAATCAGCCCCAGCATTTT. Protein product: CASSRSGDRVSSNQPQHF.